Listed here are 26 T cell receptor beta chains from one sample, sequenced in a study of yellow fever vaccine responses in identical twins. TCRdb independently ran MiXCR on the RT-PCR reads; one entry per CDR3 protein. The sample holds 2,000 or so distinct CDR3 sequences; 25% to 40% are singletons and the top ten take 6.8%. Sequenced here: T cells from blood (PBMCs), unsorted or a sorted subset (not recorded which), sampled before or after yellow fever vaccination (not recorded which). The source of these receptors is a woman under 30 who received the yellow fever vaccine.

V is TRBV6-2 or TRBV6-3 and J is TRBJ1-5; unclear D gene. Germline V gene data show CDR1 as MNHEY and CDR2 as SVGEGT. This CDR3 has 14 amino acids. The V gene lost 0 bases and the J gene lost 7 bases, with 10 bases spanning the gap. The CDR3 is CASSYSPAAQPQHF. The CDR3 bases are TGTGCCAGCAGTTACTCGCCGGCGGCGCAGCCCCAGCATTTT.

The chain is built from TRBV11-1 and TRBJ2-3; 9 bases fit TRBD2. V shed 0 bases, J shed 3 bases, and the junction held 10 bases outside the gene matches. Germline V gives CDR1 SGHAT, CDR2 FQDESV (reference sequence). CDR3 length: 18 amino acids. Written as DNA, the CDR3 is TGTGCCAGCAGCTTAGCTCGGGCGGCTAGCGGGGTAACAGATACGCAGTATTTT. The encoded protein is CASSLARAASGVTDTQYF. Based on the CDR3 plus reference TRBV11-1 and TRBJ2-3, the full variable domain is EAEVAQSPRYKITEKSQAVAFWCDPISGHATLYWYRQILGQGPELLVQFQDESVVDDSQLPKDRFSAERLKGVDSTLKIQPAELGDSAMYLCASSLARAASGVTDTQYFGPGTRLTVL.

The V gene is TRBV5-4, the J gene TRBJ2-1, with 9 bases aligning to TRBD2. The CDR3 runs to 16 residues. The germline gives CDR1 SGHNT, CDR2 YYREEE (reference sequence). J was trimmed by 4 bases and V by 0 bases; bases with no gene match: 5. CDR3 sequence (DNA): TGTGCCAGCAGCTTGGGGCGGGGGGGGAAATACAATGAGCAGTTCTTC. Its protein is CASSLGRGGKYNEQFF. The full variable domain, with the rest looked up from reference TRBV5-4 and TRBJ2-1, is ETGVTQSPTHLIKTRGQQVTLRCSSQSGHNTVSWYQQALGQGPQFIFQYYREEENGRGNFPPRFSGLQFPNYSSELNVNALELDDSALYLCASSLGRGGKYNEQFFGPGTRLTVL.

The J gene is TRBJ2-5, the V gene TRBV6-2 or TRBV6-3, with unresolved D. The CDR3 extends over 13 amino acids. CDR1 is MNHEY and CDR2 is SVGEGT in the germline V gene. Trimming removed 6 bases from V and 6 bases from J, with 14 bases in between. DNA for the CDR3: TGTGCCAGCAGCCCAAGCGAATTCAAGACCCAGTACTTC. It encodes CASSPSEFKTQYF.

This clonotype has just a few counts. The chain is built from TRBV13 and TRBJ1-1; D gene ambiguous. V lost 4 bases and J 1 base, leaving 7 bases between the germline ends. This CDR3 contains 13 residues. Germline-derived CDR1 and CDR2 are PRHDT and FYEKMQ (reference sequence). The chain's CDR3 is CASSYRENTEAFF. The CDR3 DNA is TGTGCCAGCAGCTATCGGGAGAACACTGAAGCTTTCTTT.

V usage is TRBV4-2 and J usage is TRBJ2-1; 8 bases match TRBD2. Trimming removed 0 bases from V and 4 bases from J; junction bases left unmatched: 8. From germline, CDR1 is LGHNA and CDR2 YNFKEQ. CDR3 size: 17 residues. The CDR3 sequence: CASSQEPGGGMYNEQFF. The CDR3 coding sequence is TGTGCCAGCAGCCAAGAACCCGGCGGGGGGATGTACAATGAGCAGTTCTTC.

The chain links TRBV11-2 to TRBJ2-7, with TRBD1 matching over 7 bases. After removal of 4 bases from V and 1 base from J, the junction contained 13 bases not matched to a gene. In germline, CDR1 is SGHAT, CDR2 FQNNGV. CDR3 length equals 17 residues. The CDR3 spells CASSYDVQGRGSYEQYF. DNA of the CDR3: TGTGCCAGCAGCTATGATGTACAGGGGAGAGGGTCCTACGAGCAGTACTTC.

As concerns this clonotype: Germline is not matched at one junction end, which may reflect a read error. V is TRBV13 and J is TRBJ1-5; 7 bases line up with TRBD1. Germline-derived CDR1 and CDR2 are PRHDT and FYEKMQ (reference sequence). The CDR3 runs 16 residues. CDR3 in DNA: TGTGCCAGCAGGACTGGTCAGGGGGAGGTCAATCAGACCCAGCATTTT. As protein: CASRTGQGEVNQTQHF.

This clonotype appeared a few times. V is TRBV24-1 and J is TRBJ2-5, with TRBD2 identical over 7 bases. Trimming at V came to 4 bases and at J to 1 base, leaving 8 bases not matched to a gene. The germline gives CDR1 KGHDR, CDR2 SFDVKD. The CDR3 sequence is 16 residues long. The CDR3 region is CATSESSRGVQETQYF. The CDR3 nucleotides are TGTGCCACCAGTGAGTCCTCCCGGGGGGTCCAAGAGACCCAGTACTTC.

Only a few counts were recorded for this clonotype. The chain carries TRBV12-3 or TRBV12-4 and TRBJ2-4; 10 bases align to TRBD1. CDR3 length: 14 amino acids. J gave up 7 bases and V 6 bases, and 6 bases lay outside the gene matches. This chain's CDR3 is CASRPDRGRNIQYF. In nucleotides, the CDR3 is TGTGCCAGCAGACCCGACAGGGGGCGCAACATTCAGTACTTC.

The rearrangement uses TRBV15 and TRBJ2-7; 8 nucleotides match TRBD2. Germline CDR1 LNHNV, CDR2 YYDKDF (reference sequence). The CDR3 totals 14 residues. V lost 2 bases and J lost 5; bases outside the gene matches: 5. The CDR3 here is CATSRTGGFNEQYF. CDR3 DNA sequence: TGTGCCACCAGCAGAACGGGGGGGTTCAACGAGCAGTACTTC.

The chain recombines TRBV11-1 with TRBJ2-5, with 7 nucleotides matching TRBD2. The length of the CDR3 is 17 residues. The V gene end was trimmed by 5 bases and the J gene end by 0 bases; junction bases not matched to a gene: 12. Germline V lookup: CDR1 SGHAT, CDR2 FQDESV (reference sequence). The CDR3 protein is CASSRGVGTNHQETQYF. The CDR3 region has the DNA TGTGCCAGCAGCCGGGGGGTCGGGACTAATCACCAAGAGACCCAGTACTTC.

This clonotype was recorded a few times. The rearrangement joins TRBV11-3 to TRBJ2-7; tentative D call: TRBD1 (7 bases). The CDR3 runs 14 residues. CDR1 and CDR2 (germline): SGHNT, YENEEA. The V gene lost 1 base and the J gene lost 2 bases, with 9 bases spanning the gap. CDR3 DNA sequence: TGTGCCAGCAGCTTAGGCGGGACAGCCTACGAGCAGTACTTC. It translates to CASSLGGTAYEQYF.

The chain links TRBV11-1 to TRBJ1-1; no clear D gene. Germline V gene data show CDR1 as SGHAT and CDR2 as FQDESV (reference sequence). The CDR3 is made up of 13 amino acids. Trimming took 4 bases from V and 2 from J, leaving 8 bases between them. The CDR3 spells CASSSDFNTEAFF. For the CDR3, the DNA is TGTGCCAGCAGCTCGGATTTTAACACTGAAGCTTTCTTT.

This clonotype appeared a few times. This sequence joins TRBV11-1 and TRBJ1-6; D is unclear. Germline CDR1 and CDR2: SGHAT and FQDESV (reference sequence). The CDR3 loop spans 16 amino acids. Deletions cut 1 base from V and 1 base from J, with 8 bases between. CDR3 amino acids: CASSLGAGSYNSPLHF. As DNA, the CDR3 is TGTGCCAGCAGCTTAGGGGCGGGTTCCTATAATTCACCCCTCCACTTT. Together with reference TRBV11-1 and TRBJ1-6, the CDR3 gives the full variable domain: EAEVAQSPRYKITEKSQAVAFWCDPISGHATLYWYRQILGQGPELLVQFQDESVVDDSQLPKDRFSAERLKGVDSTLKIQPAELGDSAMYLCASSLGAGSYNSPLHFGNGTRLTVT.

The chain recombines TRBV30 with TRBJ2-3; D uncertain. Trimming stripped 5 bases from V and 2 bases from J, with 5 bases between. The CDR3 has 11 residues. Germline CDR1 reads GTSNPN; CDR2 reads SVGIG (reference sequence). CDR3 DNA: TGTGCCTGGGGAAACACAGATACGCAGTATTTT. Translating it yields CAWGNTDTQYF.

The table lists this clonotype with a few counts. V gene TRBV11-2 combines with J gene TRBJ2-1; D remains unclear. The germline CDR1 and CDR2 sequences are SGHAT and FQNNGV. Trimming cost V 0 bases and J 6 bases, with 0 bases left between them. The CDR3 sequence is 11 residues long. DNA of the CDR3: TGTGCCAGCAGCTTAGACAATGAGCAGTTCTTC. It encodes CASSLDNEQFF.

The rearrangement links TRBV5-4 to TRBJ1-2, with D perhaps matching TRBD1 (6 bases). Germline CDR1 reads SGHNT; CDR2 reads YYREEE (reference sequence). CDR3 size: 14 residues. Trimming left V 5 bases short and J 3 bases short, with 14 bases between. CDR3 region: CASRPQGRDYGYTF. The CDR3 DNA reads TGTGCCAGCAGACCTCAGGGGAGGGACTATGGCTACACCTTC.

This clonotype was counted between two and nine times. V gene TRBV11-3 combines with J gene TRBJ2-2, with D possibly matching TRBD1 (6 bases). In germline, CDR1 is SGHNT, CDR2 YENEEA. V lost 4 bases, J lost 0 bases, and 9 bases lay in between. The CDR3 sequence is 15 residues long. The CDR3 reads CASSSRTANTGELFF. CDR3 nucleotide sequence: TGTGCCAGCAGCTCCCGGACAGCGAACACCGGGGAGCTGTTTTTT.

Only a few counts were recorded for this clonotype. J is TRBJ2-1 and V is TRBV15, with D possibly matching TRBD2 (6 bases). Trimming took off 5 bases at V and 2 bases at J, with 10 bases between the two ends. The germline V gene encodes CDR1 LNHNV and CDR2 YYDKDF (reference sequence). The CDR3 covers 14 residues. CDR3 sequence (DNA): TGTGCCACCAGCGACGGGGAGGCCTACAATGAGCAGTTCTTC. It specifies CATSDGEAYNEQFF.

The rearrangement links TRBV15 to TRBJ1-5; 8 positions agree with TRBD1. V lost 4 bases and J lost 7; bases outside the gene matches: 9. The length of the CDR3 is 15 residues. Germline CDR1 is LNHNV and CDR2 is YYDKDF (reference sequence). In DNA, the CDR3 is TGTGCCACCAGCAATGGGACAGGAGCGTGGCAGCCCCAGCATTTT. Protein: CATSNGTGAWQPQHF.

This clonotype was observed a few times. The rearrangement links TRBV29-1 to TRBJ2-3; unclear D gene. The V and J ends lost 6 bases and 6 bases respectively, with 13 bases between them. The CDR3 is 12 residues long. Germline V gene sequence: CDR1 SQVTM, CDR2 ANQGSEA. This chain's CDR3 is CSVDPPVDTQYF. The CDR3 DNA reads TGCAGCGTCGACCCCCCGGTGGATACGCAGTATTTT.

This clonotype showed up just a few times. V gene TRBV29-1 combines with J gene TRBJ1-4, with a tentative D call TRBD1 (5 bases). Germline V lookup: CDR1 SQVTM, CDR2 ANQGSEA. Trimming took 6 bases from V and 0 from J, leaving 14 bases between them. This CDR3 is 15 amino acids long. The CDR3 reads CSVTGTPSTNEKLFF. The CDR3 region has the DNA TGCAGCGTGACCGGGACTCCCTCAACTAATGAAAAACTGTTTTTT.

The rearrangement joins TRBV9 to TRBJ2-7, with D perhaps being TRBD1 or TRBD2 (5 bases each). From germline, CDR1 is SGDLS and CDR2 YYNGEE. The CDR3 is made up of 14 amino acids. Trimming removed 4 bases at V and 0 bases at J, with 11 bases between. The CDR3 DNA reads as TGTGCCAGCAGCCCGCACGGGACCTCCTACGAGCAGTACTTC. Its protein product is CASSPHGTSYEQYF.

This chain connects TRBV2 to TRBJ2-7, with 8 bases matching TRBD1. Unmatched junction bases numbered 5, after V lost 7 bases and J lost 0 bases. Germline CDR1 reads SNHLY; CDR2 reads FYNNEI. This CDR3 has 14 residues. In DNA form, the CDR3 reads TGTGCCAGCACCTGGGACAGGAGCTCCTACGAGCAGTACTTC. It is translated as CASTWDRSSYEQYF. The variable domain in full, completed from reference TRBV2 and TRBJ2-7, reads EPEVTQTPSHQVTQMGQEVILRCVPISNHLYFYWYRQILGQKVEFLVSFYNNEISEKSEIFDDQFSVERPDGSNFTLKIRSTKLEDSAMYFCASTWDRSSYEQYFGPGTRLTVT.

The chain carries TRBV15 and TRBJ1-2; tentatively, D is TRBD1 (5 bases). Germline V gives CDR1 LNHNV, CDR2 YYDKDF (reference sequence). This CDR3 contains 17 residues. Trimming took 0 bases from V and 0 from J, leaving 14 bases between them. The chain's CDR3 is CATSRELRAGPNYGYTF. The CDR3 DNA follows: TGTGCCACCAGCAGAGAACTCCGAGCAGGGCCTAACTATGGCTACACCTTC.